The 7 T cell receptor beta chains listed next were all sequenced from one sample in a study of blood T cell repertoires in COVID-19. Profiled with immunoSEQ multiplex PCR; TCRdb holds only in-frame clones, not every one. The sample has about 180,000 clones, around 80% seen once; the top ten hold about 11%. The specimen sequenced was peripheral blood. Every receptor here comes from a woman aged 80 or over with COVID-19, enrolled during active disease.

The rearrangement joins TRBV2 to TRBJ1-1; D uncertain. The CDR3 is made up of 12 amino acids. V lost 6 bases and J 3 bases, leaving 8 bases between the germline ends. Germline V CDR1 and CDR2: SNHLY, FYNNEI. CDR3 amino acids: CASSHIDTEAFF. DNA for the CDR3: TGTGCCAGCAGCCACATCGACACTGAAGCTTTCTTT. The complete variable domain, with remaining parts taken from reference TRBV2 and TRBJ1-1, reads EPEVTQTPSHQVTQMGQEVILRCVPISNHLYFYWYRQILGQKVEFLVSFYNNEISEKSEIFDDQFSVERPDGSNFTLKIRSTKLEDSAMYFCASSHIDTEAFFGQGTRLTVV.

The V call is TRBV19, the J call TRBJ2-1, with TRBD1 as a possible D gene (6 bases). The CDR3 contains 18 residues. The V gene lost 6 bases and the J gene lost 2 bases, with 23 bases spanning the gap. Looked up from germline, CDR1 is LNHDA and CDR2 is SQIVND (reference sequence). The CDR3 region has the DNA TGTGCCAGTAGGAGGCAGGGGCAGAGCAATGGCCCCTACAATGAGCAGTTCTTC. Translating it yields CASRRQGQSNGPYNEQFF.

The rearrangement uses TRBV28 and TRBJ1-4; a weak D match, TRBD1 (5 bases). The CDR3 is 14 amino acids. The germline V gene has CDR1 MDHEN and CDR2 SYDVKM. Trimming took off 6 bases at V and 1 base at J, with 9 bases between the two ends. This CDR3 reads CASRDGGTNEKLFF. The DNA of the CDR3 is TGTGCCAGCAGGGACGGGGGAACTAATGAAAAACTGTTTTTT.

This clone was counted between two and nine times. The CDR3 DNA reads as TGTGCCAGCAGCCAAGACCTCGGCTACGAGCAGTACTTC. Residues: CASSQDLGYEQYF. V usage is TRBV14 and J usage is TRBJ2-7; D uncertain. Trimming removed 0 bases from V and 3 bases from J, with 6 bases in between. The V gene's germline CDR1 is SGHDN and CDR2 FVKESK. The CDR3 totals 13 residues.

This clone has a single count. This sequence joins TRBV29-1 and TRBJ2-5; 7 bases match TRBD2. The CDR3 contains 15 residues. Germline V CDR1 and CDR2: SQVTM, ANQGSEA. J gave up 1 base and V 7 bases, and 12 bases lay outside the gene matches. The CDR3 protein is CSAPLSGSLQETQYF. Here the CDR3 DNA reads TGCAGCGCTCCACTTAGCGGGTCTCTCCAAGAGACCCAGTACTTC.

This chain uses TRBV13 with TRBJ2-7, with a tentative D call TRBD1 (5 bases). Deletions cut 8 bases from V and 7 bases from J, with 21 bases between. CDR1 is PRHDT and CDR2 is FYEKMQ in the germline V gene (reference sequence). The CDR3 totals 14 residues. CDR3 sequence reads: CASGSLERGWEQYF. DNA of the CDR3: TGTGCCAGCGGGTCCCTTGAAAGGGGTTGGGAGCAGTACTTC.

This chain joins TRBV5-1 and TRBJ2-1; TRBD2 matches 9 bases. Unmatched junction bases numbered 7, after V lost 3 bases and J lost 0 bases. This CDR3 comprises 17 residues. The V gene's germline CDR1 is SGHRS and CDR2 YFSETQ. In DNA form, the CDR3 reads TGCGCCAGCAGCTCGCTAGCGGGGAAGAGCTCCTACAATGAGCAGTTCTTC. It encodes CASSSLAGKSSYNEQFF.